The rows below give T cell receptor beta chains drawn from one sample of a study of blood T cell repertoires in COVID-19. Produced via immunoSEQ multiplex PCR; TCRdb's table is partial and in-frame only. The sample includes approximately 79,000 clones, around nine tenths of them seen just once. Material for sequencing was peripheral blood. Every receptor here comes from a man in his 60s with acute or convalescent COVID-19. The CDR3 runs from the conserved cysteine through the conserved F or W. Fields, in order: CDR3 DNA, CDR3 protein, D gene, V gene, J gene, clone size. D genes are given only for firm matches. Not all rows give a size; the values are once, few, many and, for expanded clones, a class.

TGTGCCAGCTCAGGGGACTTCACCTACGAGCAGTACTTC	CASSGDFTYEQYF	NA	TRBV18	TRBJ2-7	NA
TGTGCTAGTGGTTTGACCCGGGACAGAAGCCCCGGGGAGCTGTTTTTT	CASGLTRDRSPGELFF	TRBD1	TRBV12-5	TRBJ2-2	NA
TGTGCCAGCAGCCAAGAAACTTCTGGGGCTCCCTACGAGCAGTACTTC	CASSQETSGAPYEQYF	NA	TRBV3-1/TRBV3-2	TRBJ2-7	NA
TGTGCCAGCAGCTTAGGGACAATCTACACTGAAGCTTTCTTT	CASSLGTIYTEAFF	NA	TRBV11-2	TRBJ1-1	NA
TGTGCCAGTAGGGGGAGACTAGCGGGAGAAGAGACCCAGTACTTC	CASRGRLAGEETQYF	TRBD2	TRBV19	TRBJ2-5	once
TGTGCCACCAGTGATCCGGGAGTGACTGAAGCTTTCTTT	CATSDPGVTEAFF	NA	TRBV24-1	TRBJ1-1	NA
TGTGCCACCAGTGCGGACAGGGCAGGAGGGTCTGGGGCCAACGTCCTGACTTTC	CATSADRAGGSGANVLTF	TRBD1	TRBV24-1	TRBJ2-6	NA
TGTGCCAGCAGAGACATGGGGTCGGGAGGGGCCCAGCATTTT	CASRDMGSGGAQHF	NA	TRBV27	TRBJ1-5	NA
TGCGCCAGCAGCTTACAGGGGTGGCCTGGAAACACCATATATTTT	CASSLQGWPGNTIYF	TRBD1	TRBV5-1	TRBJ1-3	NA
TGCAGCGTTCGGCCTAGCTCCTACAATGAGCAGTTCTTC	CSVRPSSYNEQFF	NA	TRBV29-1	TRBJ2-1	NA
TGCGCCAGCAGCTTCAGCGGAACTAGCACAGATACGCAGTATTTT	CASSFSGTSTDTQYF	NA	TRBV5-1	TRBJ2-3	NA
TGTGCCAGCACGTTAATGCGGGAGAGATTGTTCTTC	CASTLMRERLFF	TRBD2	TRBV12-3/TRBV12-4	TRBJ2-1	NA
TGTGCCAGCAGCTTAGTAGGGGGCTTGGGTGAAAAACTGTTTTTT	CASSLVGGLGEKLFF	TRBD1	TRBV7-8	TRBJ1-4	NA
TGTGCCAGCAGCCGGTCCGGGAGACAAGAGACCCAGTACTTC	CASSRSGRQETQYF	NA	TRBV9	TRBJ2-5	NA
TGTGCCAGCAGCTTAGACAGTCCTAACTATGGCTACACCTTC	CASSLDSPNYGYTF	NA	TRBV11-2	TRBJ1-2	once
TGCAGTGCTACTGACAGGCACACCGGGGAGCTGTTTTTT	CSATDRHTGELFF	NA	TRBV20-1	TRBJ2-2	NA
TGTGCCTGTCCGGGACAGGGGGCCTATGGCTACACCTTC	CACPGQGAYGYTF	TRBD1	TRBV30	TRBJ1-2	NA
TGTGCCAGCAGCGTAGTCCCGGGTAACACTGAAGCTTTCTTT	CASSVVPGNTEAFF	NA	TRBV9	TRBJ1-1	NA
TGCGCCAGCAGTGCCGCCTCGACAGGGGCTAGAAACACCATATATTTT	CASSAASTGARNTIYF	TRBD1	TRBV10-2	TRBJ1-3	NA
TGTGCCGCTCGGACAGGGACGAACACCGGGGAGCTGTTTTTT	CAARTGTNTGELFF	TRBD1	TRBV19	TRBJ2-2	NA
TGTGCCAGCATGCAGGGGTCAATATACGAGCAGTACTTC	CASMQGSIYEQYF	NA	TRBV6-5	TRBJ2-7	NA
TGTGCCAGCAGCGTAGCAGGGACAGCTTTCTCTGGAAACACCATATATTTT	CASSVAGTAFSGNTIYF	TRBD1	TRBV9	TRBJ1-3	NA
TGTGCCAGCAGTTACTCGAGGGCCACCCAAGAGACCCAGTACTTC	CASSYSRATQETQYF	NA	TRBV6-2/TRBV6-3	TRBJ2-5	NA
TGTGCCAGCAGCCCCGGGACTCGTCCCGAGACCCAGTACTTC	CASSPGTRPETQYF	NA	TRBV9	TRBJ2-5	NA
TGCGCCAGCAGCCAAGGGAGACAGAGCACAGATACGCAGTATTTT	CASSQGRQSTDTQYF	NA	TRBV4-1	TRBJ2-3	once
TGTGCCACCAGTGACCCCGGGACAGGGTACTATGGCTACACCTTC	CATSDPGTGYYGYTF	TRBD1	TRBV24-1	TRBJ1-2	NA
TGTGCCACCGCTAGCGGGGGGGAGGAGACCCAGTACTTC	CATASGGEETQYF	TRBD2	TRBV15	TRBJ2-5	NA